The rows below give T cell receptor beta chains drawn from one sample of a study of blood T cell repertoires in COVID-19. Profiled with immunoSEQ multiplex PCR; TCRdb holds only in-frame clones, not every one. This sample has roughly 120,000 clones; roughly 82% occur once, and the top ten carry 7% to 9.5%. The specimen was peripheral blood. The receptors were sampled from a woman over 75 with active or convalescent COVID-19. Each CDR3 is given with its conserved first and last residue. D genes are given only for firm matches. Expanded clones are given a class, and other clones once, few, many or no size at all.

j_call v_call cdr3_length clone_size d_call cdr3_nt cdr3_aa
TRBJ2-2 TRBV25-1 15 - - TGTGCCAGCGCGAGCGACAGCCCCCACACCGGGGAGCTGTTTTTT CASASDSPHTGELFF
TRBJ1-5 TRBV28 17 - TRBD1 TGTGCCAGCAGTTTATACGGTCAGGGGGGTGACAATCAGCCCCAGCATTTT CASSLYGQGGDNQPQHF
TRBJ2-2 TRBV4-2 17 - TRBD2 TGTGCCAGCAGCCAACTCCCGACTAGCGGGAGGGCGGGGGAGCTGTTTTTT CASSQLPTSGRAGELFF
TRBJ2-1 TRBV19 14 - - TGTGCCAGTAGGGCCGGGAGAGTCTACAATGAGCAGTTCTTC CASRAGRVYNEQFF
TRBJ2-4 TRBV3-1/TRBV3-2 16 - TRBD1 TGTGCCAGCAGCCCGGGGACAGGATTAGCCAAAAACATTCAGTACTTC CASSPGTGLAKNIQYF
TRBJ1-5 TRBV5-1 15 - TRBD1 TGCGCCAGCAGCCCGACAGGGACGAGCAATCAGCCCCAGCATTTT CASSPTGTSNQPQHF
TRBJ2-1 TRBV9 14 once TRBD1 TGTGCCAGCAGCGAGGGGACAGGGGCCAGGGGAATGTTCTTC CASSEGTGARGMFF
TRBJ1-2 TRBV11-2 12 - - TGTGCCAGCAGCGACCAGCAGGTCGGCTACACCTTC CASSDQQVGYTF
TRBJ2-6 TRBV21-1 15 - - TGTGCCAGCAGCAAAGCAGAGGCTGGGGCCAACGTCCTGACTTTC CASSKAEAGANVLTF
TRBJ2-3 TRBV28 13 - - TGTGCCAGCAGTCCCTCAGGGGCAGATACGCAGTATTTT CASSPSGADTQYF
TRBJ2-5 TRBV4-1 18 - TRBD2 TGCGCCAGCAGCCCAAGGGGTCGGGGGGGGCCTTACCAAGAGACCCAGTACTTC CASSPRGRGGPYQETQYF
TRBJ1-1 TRBV5-4 15 - TRBD1 TGTGCCAGCAGTTCCAGACGACAGGGAGAAACTGAAGCTTTCTTT CASSSRRQGETEAFF
TRBJ2-4 TRBV25-1 13 once TRBD2 TGTGCCAGCAAGGTTAGCGGGAAAAACATTCAGTACTTC CASKVSGKNIQYF
TRBJ1-6 TRBV28 11 - - TGTGCCAGCACACCGGACAGAGTCCTCCACTTT CASTPDRVLHF
TRBJ2-1 TRBV9 13 once - TGTGCCAGCAGCCCCGACGGGTTGGGTGAGCAGTTCTTC CASSPDGLGEQFF
TRBJ2-7 TRBV9 15 - - TGTGCCAGCAGCGTAGAGCTGGGCTTTGTCTACGAGCAGTACTTC CASSVELGFVYEQYF
TRBJ1-2 TRBV10-2 12 - - TGCGCCAGCAGAGCAGGGATATACGGCTACACCTTC CASRAGIYGYTF
TRBJ2-1 TRBV7-6 16 - TRBD2 TGTGCCAGCAGCTTAGTAGCGGGAGGGGGCTACAATGAGCAGTTCTTC CASSLVAGGGYNEQFF
TRBJ2-2 TRBV29-1 12 - TRBD2 TGCAGCGTTCAGGGAGGGACCGGGGAGCTGTTTTTT CSVQGGTGELFF
TRBJ2-3 TRBV7-3 13 - - TGTGCCAGCAGCTTAACGGAGGCGGATACGCAGTATTTT CASSLTEADTQYF
TRBJ2-7 TRBV27 15 - TRBD2 TGTGCCAGCAGGAGAAAGCGGGAGTGGCACTACGAGCAGTACTTC CASRRKREWHYEQYF
TRBJ2-1 TRBV7-8 15 - TRBD2 TGTGCCAGCAGGTTGCTAGCGGTCTCCTACAATGAGCAGTTCTTC CASRLLAVSYNEQFF
TRBJ1-2 TRBV15 14 - - TGTGCCACCAGCAGAGATCGGAAAACTGGAGACTACACCTTC CATSRDRKTGDYTF
TRBJ1-2 TRBV3-1/TRBV3-2 16 - - TGTGCCAGCAGCCAAGTCGGGGGGGCGGCTAACTATGGCTACACCTTC CASSQVGGAANYGYTF
TRBJ1-1 TRBV7-3 13 - TRBD1 TGTGCCAGCAGTCCAGGGGGGAACACTGAAGCTTTCTTT CASSPGGNTEAFF
TRBJ2-3 TRBV7-3 15 - - TGTGCCAGCAGCCCCTCCTGGGGGCCCGCAGATACGCAGTATTTT CASSPSWGPADTQYF
TRBJ1-4 TRBV6-5 14 - TRBD1 TGTGCCAGCAGACCACAGGGGCTTGGGGAAAAACTGTTTTTT CASRPQGLGEKLFF
TRBJ2-3 TRBV3-1/TRBV3-2 16 - TRBD2 TGTGCCAGCAGCCCGGGGACTAGCGGGCTGGCAGATACGCAGTATTTT CASSPGTSGLADTQYF
TRBJ2-5 TRBV10-3 12 - - TGTGCCATCAGTGATCCTACGGAGACCCAGTACTTC CAISDPTETQYF
TRBJ2-5 TRBV19 12 - - TGTGCCAGTAGCAGGCAGCAAGAGACCCAGTACTTC CASSRQQETQYF
TRBJ2-7 TRBV29-1 15 - - TGCAGCGTTGAAGATGAGGCTAGCGCGTCCTACGAGCAGTACTTC CSVEDEASASYEQYF
TRBJ2-3 TRBV27 18 - TRBD2 TGTGCCAGCAGTCAGACTGAATTTAGCGGGAGTGGAACAGATACGCAGTATTTT CASSQTEFSGSGTDTQYF
TRBJ1-1 TRBV30 14 - - TGTGCCTGGAGTGTTGGGGGGGCGCGAACTGAAGCTTTCTTT CAWSVGGARTEAFF
TRBJ2-3 TRBV18 19 - TRBD2 TGTGCCAGCTCACCACCGATTATCGGCGGGAGGGCTGGGACAGATACGCAGTATTTT CASSPPIIGGRAGTDTQYF
TRBJ1-4 TRBV20-1 16 - - TGCAGTGCTAGTCAAGGGTCAGGGAGGGCTAATGAAAAACTGTTTTTT CSASQGSGRANEKLFF
TRBJ2-1 TRBV12-5 13 - TRBD2 TGTGCTAGTGGTCGAGCACTAGCGAATGAGCAGTTCTTC CASGRALANEQFF
TRBJ2-7 TRBV19 15 - TRBD2 TGTGCCAGTAGTACGACTAGCGGGAGGGCCTACGAGCAGTACTTC CASSTTSGRAYEQYF
TRBJ2-1 TRBV24-1 17 - TRBD1 TGTGCCACCAGTGATTTGACGTCGACAGGGCGCTACAATGAGCAGTTCTTC CATSDLTSTGRYNEQFF
TRBJ1-1 TRBV6-6 15 - - TGTGCCGGGGGCCAGGGAATCGTTGGGGGCACTGAAGCTTTCTTT CAGGQGIVGGTEAFF
TRBJ2-7 TRBV3-1/TRBV3-2 11 - TRBD1 TGTGCCAGCACCACAACAGGGGAACAGTACTTC CASTTTGEQYF
TRBJ1-5 TRBV18 14 once - TGTGCCAGCTCACCGGGTCGAGGGAATCAGCCCCAGCATTTT CASSPGRGNQPQHF
TRBJ2-1 TRBV6-4 15 - TRBD1 TGTGCCAGCAGTGACGGACAGGGAACCTACAATGAGCAGTTCTTC CASSDGQGTYNEQFF
TRBJ2-7 TRBV7-3 17 - TRBD1 TGTGCCAGCAGCTTAGTGGGGACAGGGAAAGAAGCCTACGAGCAGTACTTC CASSLVGTGKEAYEQYF
TRBJ2-5 TRBV2 14 once TRBD2 TGTGCCAGCAGTGATAGGGGAGGGTTAGGGACCCAGTACTTC CASSDRGGLGTQYF
TRBJ2-7 TRBV3-1/TRBV3-2 18 - TRBD1 TGTGCCAGCAGCCAATCCTATATGACCGGGACAGGGGCCTACGAGCAGTACTTC CASSQSYMTGTGAYEQYF
TRBJ2-5 TRBV6-1 13 - - TGTGCCAGCAGTGAATTTAGCGGAGAGACCCAGTACTTC CASSEFSGETQYF
TRBJ1-2 TRBV18 15 few TRBD1 TGTGCCAGCTCACCAGGGACAGGGCTAAACTATGGCTACACCTTC CASSPGTGLNYGYTF
TRBJ1-2 TRBV19 14 - TRBD1 TGTGCCAGTAGTACCCCGACAGGGATTGATGGCTACACCTTC CASSTPTGIDGYTF
TRBJ2-3 TRBV7-2 19 - TRBD2 TGTGCCAGCAGCCGGGGAGGATCTACTAGCGGGCGCCTCACAGATACGCAGTATTTT CASSRGGSTSGRLTDTQYF
TRBJ2-3 TRBV6-6 14 - - TGTGCCAGCAGACTAAGGAGGGTCGCAGATACGCAGTATTTT CASRLRRVADTQYF
TRBJ1-6 TRBV28 16 - TRBD1 TGTGCCAGCATCATGGGCGCGGGGACAGCCAATTCACCCCTCCACTTT CASIMGAGTANSPLHF
TRBJ1-5 TRBV3-1/TRBV3-2 16 - TRBD1 TGTGCCAGCAGCCAGACGACAGGGGCGAGGCGGCAGCCCCAGCATTTT CASSQTTGARRQPQHF
TRBJ1-5 TRBV4-2 16 - - TGTGCCAGCAGCCAAGAGAGGACAGCTAGCAATCAGCCCCAGCATTTT CASSQERTASNQPQHF